This T cell receptor beta chain was identified during a study of CD8 T cells in Susac syndrome. The wider study: Five or six sequenced Susac syndrome patients had clinically active disease, while about 8 were in remission. General study findings and limits: As the study acknowledged, the number of individuals in its TCR sequencing and HLA analysis was relatively small.

As for this clonotype: Antigen specificity is unknown.

RNA amounts of about 0.45 to 1 ug underwent reverse transcription with random hexamers. MiXCR, run by TCRdb on the immunoSEQ multiplex PCR reads, gives a single entry per CDR3 protein. The sample yields about 150,000 distinct CDR3 sequences, about 96% seen once. Sequencing was performed on CD4+ T cells from PBMCs. The receptor's source is a human donor with Susac syndrome.

The CDR3 sequence: CASGLDRGRGETQYF. For the CDR3, the DNA is TGTGCTAGTGGTTTGGACAGGGGAAGGGGGGAGACCCAGTACTTC. The rearrangement joins TRBV12-5 to TRBJ2-5; TRBD1 matches 7 bases. Germline CDR1 and CDR2: LGHNT and FRNRAP. The CDR3 has 15 residues. After removal of 1 base from V and 5 bases from J, the junction contained 7 bases not matched to a gene.